Described below is a single TCR beta chain sequence and its context. Its antigen is not identified. The CDR3 length is 16 residues. J was trimmed by 1 base and V by 5 bases; bases with no gene match: 9. Germline V CDR1 and CDR2: MNHEY, SMNVEV (reference sequence). Expansion with viral peptide pools was applied to antigen-specific CD4+ T cells by the ViraFEST assay prior to sequencing. The culture ran for 9 to 11 days, and then CD4+ T cells were isolated. No vaccinee had earlier SARS-CoV-2 infection, and nucleocapsid antibodies were negative. TCRdb's table, derived via immunoSEQ multiplex PCR, lists solely in-frame clones and lacks some. Among 40,000 to 45,000 clones, 77% were seen once, and the ten largest hold 2.9%. This specimen comes from a study of vaccination effects on CD4 cells after COVID-19. Study-level findings and limits: After vaccination, at late timepoints, clones induced by infection and by vaccine contracted markedly. Small numbers of convalescent patients limited the study. It also lacked early post-infection timepoints.

The chain combines TRBV27 with TRBJ1-1, with TRBD1 matching over 8 bases. The receptor's source is a human donor who received a COVID-19 vaccine. Sequenced here: CD4+ T cells from PBMCs cultured with HCoV-NL63 spike peptides, sampled before COVID-19 vaccination. CDR3 residues: CASSPRQGLRNTEAFF. The CDR3 region has the DNA TGTGCCAGCAGTCCACGACAGGGGCTAAGGAACACTGAAGCTTTCTTT.